This T cell receptor beta chain comes out of a study of shared clonotypes between healthy human individuals. Overall study context: The study used three CD4 naive, three CD4 memory, two CD8 naive and one CD8 memory plate per donor.

At the deep level, the assay was run. Measured with immunoSEQ multiplex PCR; TCRdb has only the in-frame clones, and not every one. The sample holds around 2,000,000 clones, 85% to 95% seen once. A word on this clone: The target antigen is unknown.

Study-level results: Specimens sampled were limited to blood, with tissue repertoires likely differing.

This CDR3 is built from 12 residues. The V gene end was trimmed by 6 bases and the J gene end by 8 bases; junction bases not matched to a gene: 6. From germline, CDR1 is LNHDA and CDR2 SQIVND (reference sequence). Naive CD8 cells comprised CD45RO-negative, CCR7-positively selected cells, excluding terminally differentiated effector memory CD45RA+ cells. The sequencing sample was made of naive CD8+ T cells sorted from blood. The source is a young man in good health. The chain is built from TRBV19 and TRBJ1-2; TRBD1 aligns across 7 bases. CDR3 DNA sequence: TGTGCCAGTAGGGGACAGCCGGAAGGCTACACCTTC. Translating gives CASRGQPEGYTF.